These 20 T cell receptor beta chains share one sample of origin, sequenced in a study of T-cell reconstitution after alpha-beta-depleted transplantation in children. Preparation of the TCRbeta library used unique molecular identifiers. TCRdb recomputed calls from the PCR reads with MiXCR, one row per CDR3 protein. Of 700,000 to 950,000 distinct CDR3 sequences listed, about 16% are singletons. The sequencing here drew on PBMCs, mostly from graft donor cells, taken 360 days after TCRalphabeta/CD19-depleted stem cell transplant. The receptor set was obtained from a male patient aged 10 to 17 who had a stem cell transplant for acute lymphoblastic leukemia, so the T cells may come from the graft donor.

This chain uses TRBV3-1 with TRBJ2-7; D not resolved. From germline, CDR1 is LGHDT and CDR2 YNNKEL (reference sequence). CDR3 length equals 14 residues. V was shortened by 1 base and J by 0 bases, with 7 bases between the two germline ends. CDR3 sequence reads: CASSQGVVSYEQYF. The CDR3 DNA sequence: TGTGCCAGCAGCCAAGGCGTAGTCTCCTACGAGCAGTACTTC.

This clonotype appeared a few times. V and J are TRBV28 and TRBJ2-3; 11 bases are a match to TRBD2. V trimming: 2 bases; J trimming: 4 bases; junction bases outside the gene matches: 8. The CDR3 is 17 amino acids. Per the germline V gene, CDR1 is MDHEN and CDR2 is SYDVKM. CDR3 DNA: TGTGCCAGCAGTTTAAGTCTAGCGGGAGGTTTTGCAGATACGCAGTATTTT. Amino acid sequence: CASSLSLAGGFADTQYF.

This clonotype was seen repeatedly, ten times or more. V is TRBV5-1 and J is TRBJ2-3, with D perhaps TRBD2 (5 bases). The V gene lost 0 bases and the J gene lost 2 bases, with 10 bases spanning the gap. The CDR3 loop spans 15 amino acids. Per the germline V gene, CDR1 is SGHRS and CDR2 is YFSETQ. The chain's CDR3 is CASSLVGEDTDTQYF. DNA for the CDR3: TGCGCCAGCAGCTTGGTCGGGGAAGACACAGATACGCAGTATTTT.

This clonotype was seen a few times. The CDR3 nucleotides are TGTGCCAGCAGTTACGATAGGGGAGGAGAGACCCAGTACTTC. Amino acids: CASSYDRGGETQYF. V gene TRBV6-5 combines with J gene TRBJ2-5; weak D call: TRBD2 (6 bases). CDR3 size: 14 residues. V was clipped by 2 bases and J by 4 bases, with 11 bases between them. In germline, CDR1 is MNHEY, CDR2 SVGAGI.

The chain has TRBV5-4 and TRBJ2-1; 9 bases map to TRBD2. Trimming removed 1 base from V and 9 bases from J; junction bases left unmatched: 8. Germline V gene data show CDR1 as SGHNT and CDR2 as YYREEE (reference sequence). CDR3 length: 15 amino acids. CDR3 residues: CASSLFSGSAGEQFF. The DNA of the CDR3 is TGTGCCAGCAGCTTGTTTAGCGGGAGCGCGGGTGAGCAGTTCTTC.

This clonotype was seen only a few times. This chain uses TRBV5-1 with TRBJ2-1, with D possibly being TRBD1 (5 bases). V lost 4 bases and J lost 0, with 11 bases in between. The CDR3 covers 15 residues. Germline CDR1 is SGHRS and CDR2 is YFSETQ. The CDR3 DNA is TGCGCCAGCAGCACCAACAGGTACTCCTACAATGAGCAGTTCTTC. As protein: CASSTNRYSYNEQFF.

In this sample, this clonotype turned up a few times. This sequence joins TRBV19 and TRBJ2-3; the match to TRBD2 covers 9 bases. Trimming cost V 7 bases and J 0 bases; bases outside gene matches: 2. Looked up from germline, CDR1 is LNHDA and CDR2 is SQIVND (reference sequence). The CDR3 length is 14 residues. This CDR3 is CASTGLASTDTQYF. Written as DNA, the CDR3 is TGTGCCAGTACCGGACTAGCGAGCACAGATACGCAGTATTTT.

This clonotype came up many times. The CDR3 here is CASSLERTNYGYTF. The CDR3 DNA reads as TGCGCCAGCAGCTTGGAACGGACGAACTATGGCTACACCTTC. The V and J genes are TRBV5-1 and TRBJ1-2; no reliable D call. The CDR3 is 14 amino acids. From germline, CDR1 is SGHRS and CDR2 YFSETQ. V was trimmed by 0 bases and J by 2 bases, leaving 8 bases between them.

The rearrangement joins TRBV25-1 to TRBJ2-7, with D possibly being TRBD1 (5 bases). Germline V CDR1 and CDR2: MGHDK, SYGVNS. The CDR3 has 15 amino acids. V lost 3 bases and J 1 base, leaving 13 bases between the germline ends. Written as DNA, the CDR3 is TGTGCCAGCAGTGATCCGACGACAGTTTCCTACGAGCAGTACTTC. This encodes CASSDPTTVSYEQYF.

This clonotype was seen repeatedly, ten times or more. The chain uses TRBV9 and TRBJ2-1; TRBD2 agrees at 7 bases. This CDR3 comprises 15 residues. Per germline, CDR1 SGDLS and CDR2 YYNGEE. V was pared by 1 base and J by 5 bases, with 6 bases of the junction left unmatched. This CDR3 reads CASSVSSGSNNEQFF. The CDR3 coding sequence is TGTGCCAGCAGCGTAAGTAGCGGGTCTAACAATGAGCAGTTCTTC.

V is TRBV5-1 and J is TRBJ2-4; D is undetermined. Germline CDR1 reads SGHRS; CDR2 reads YFSETQ. V was clipped by 4 bases and J by 0 bases, with 14 bases between them. The CDR3 extends over 16 amino acids. CDR3 sequence (DNA): TGCGCCAGCAGCCTGGCGGTTAGACTAGCCAAAAACATTCAGTACTTC. Its protein is CASSLAVRLAKNIQYF.

This clonotype was detected only a few times. This sequence joins TRBV11-2 and TRBJ2-5; maybe TRBD1 (5 bases). Germline V gives CDR1 SGHAT, CDR2 FQNNGV. The CDR3 runs to 13 residues. V was trimmed by 4 bases and J by 5 bases, leaving 11 bases between them. The CDR3 reads CASSYPGPETQYF. CDR3 sequence (DNA): TGTGCCAGCAGCTATCCAGGGCCGGAGACCCAGTACTTC. Using reference TRBV11-2 and TRBJ2-5 for the parts outside the CDR3, the full variable domain is EAGVAQSPRYKIIEKRQSVAFWCNPISGHATLYWYQQILGQGPKLLIQFQNNGVVDDSQLPKDRFSAERLKGVDSTLKIQPAKLEDSAVYLCASSYPGPETQYFGPGTRLLVL.

Concerning this clonotype itself: The junction departs from the called germline gene at one end, perhaps through a read error. The chain uses TRBV7-2 and TRBJ2-7; D perhaps matches TRBD2 (5 bases). The CDR3 extends over 13 amino acids. CDR1 is SGHTA, CDR2 FQGNSA, per germline. CDR3 in DNA: TGTGGCAGCAGCGGCTGGGAAACCTACGAGCAGTACTTC. Translating gives CGSSGWETYEQYF. The full variable domain, with the rest looked up from reference TRBV7-2 and TRBJ2-7, is GAGVSQSPSNKVTEKGKDVELRCDPISGHTALYWYRQSLGQGLEFLIYFQGNSAPDKSGLPSDRFSAERTGGSVSTLTIQRTQQEDSAVYLCGSSGWETYEQYFGPGTRLTVT.

As for this clonotype: A much larger clone lies one base from this, so it may be a read error. The chain has TRBV7-3 and TRBJ2-1; 12 bases are shared with TRBD2. Trimming took 0 bases from V and 7 from J; bases not matched to a gene: 13. The CDR3 is 19 amino acids. CDR1 and CDR2 from the germline V gene are SGHTA and FQGTGA. CDR3 residues: CASSLTRLAGARRDNEQFF. The CDR3, as DNA: TGTGCCAGCAGCTTAACACGACTAGCGGGGGCCCGTCGGGATAATGAGCAGTTCTTC.

The table lists this clonotype with a few counts. The J gene is TRBJ2-2, the V gene TRBV18; 7 bases agree with TRBD1. The CDR3 has 15 amino acids. V dropped 4 bases and J dropped 0; count of bases not matched to a gene: 2. From germline, CDR1 is KGHSH and CDR2 LQKENI. The CDR3 reads CASSRDRTNTGELFF. The CDR3 DNA sequence: TGTGCCAGCTCACGGGACAGAACGAACACCGGGGAGCTGTTTTTT.

This clonotype has a count of ten or more. The genes are TRBV12-3 or TRBV12-4 and TRBJ2-3, with unresolved D. The CDR3 sequence is 15 residues long. V was shortened by 3 bases and J by 4 bases, with 14 bases between the two germline ends. The CDR3 spells CASSFVLGVADTQYF. The CDR3 DNA reads as TGTGCCAGCAGTTTCGTTCTTGGCGTGGCAGATACGCAGTATTTT.

The V call is TRBV9, the J call TRBJ1-2; D is possibly TRBD1 (5 bases). The V gene lost 4 bases and the J gene lost 4 bases, with 14 bases spanning the gap. The CDR3 spans 14 residues. Germline CDR1 is SGDLS and CDR2 is YYNGEE. This CDR3 is CASSPRQLTYGYTF. Here the CDR3 DNA reads TGTGCCAGCAGCCCGCGACAGCTAACCTATGGCTACACCTTC.

The sample holds many counts of this clonotype. The chain links TRBV12-3 or TRBV12-4 to TRBJ1-1; D call uncertain. V dropped 3 bases and J dropped 3 bases, with 8 bases sitting between them. The CDR3 sequence is 13 residues long. The CDR3 is CASSFSRYTEAFF. As DNA, the CDR3 is TGTGCCAGCAGTTTCAGCAGGTACACTGAAGCTTTCTTT.

This clonotype was counted a few times. The gene calls are TRBV19 and TRBJ2-1, with no clear D. Germline V gene data show CDR1 as LNHDA and CDR2 as SQIVND (reference sequence). The CDR3 covers 14 residues. With 2 bases removed from V and 9 bases from J, the gap between germline ends came to 14 bases. The CDR3 region is CASSIRLAVIEQFF. The CDR3 DNA is TGTGCCAGTAGTATACGGCTGGCGGTGATTGAGCAGTTCTTC.

The chain is built from TRBV14 and TRBJ2-1, with 7 bases lining up with TRBD1. The germline gives CDR1 SGHDN, CDR2 FVKESK. This CDR3 is 16 amino acids long. The ends lost 4 bases at V and 5 bases at J; junction bases unmatched: 11. The chain's CDR3 is CASSPRDRHLHNEQFF. Here the CDR3 DNA reads TGTGCCAGCAGCCCGAGGGACAGACACCTACACAATGAGCAGTTCTTC.